This entry lists 16 T cell receptor beta chains sequenced from one sample in a study of neurological immune-mediated disorders. TCRdb used MiXCR to reprocess the 5' RACE reads, holding one entry per CDR3 protein. Of 130,000 or so distinct CDR3 sequences listed, roughly 3.4% were seen once; the top ten hold roughly 1.3%. Source material: PBMCs. These receptors were collected from a woman aged 25-40 years with multiple sclerosis.

With regard to this clonotype: The junction departs from the called germline gene at one end, perhaps through a read error. V gene TRBV5-1 combines with J gene TRBJ1-5; tentative D call: TRBD1 (5 bases). CDR3 size: 15 residues. Germline loops: CDR1 SGHRS, CDR2 YFSETQ. The CDR3 region is CASSRDGTSNKTQNF. The CDR3 DNA reads TGCGCCAGCAGCAGAGACGGGACTAGCAATAAGACCCAGAATTTT.

In its sample, this clonotype was seen many times. J is TRBJ2-4 and V is TRBV7-9, with 8 bases that match TRBD1. The V gene end was trimmed by 5 bases and the J gene end by 9 bases; junction bases not matched to a gene: 6. This CDR3 comprises 13 residues. Germline lookup yields CDR1 SEHNR and CDR2 FQNEAQ (reference sequence). In nucleotides, the CDR3 is TGTGCCAGCAGCGATGCAGGGGGCGGCATTCAGTACTTC. It yields the protein CASSDAGGGIQYF.

This clonotype was seen ten or more times. The genes are TRBV7-2 and TRBJ1-1; 7 nucleotides match TRBD1. V was pared by 3 bases and J by 14 bases, with 12 bases of the junction left unmatched. Germline CDR1 reads SGHTA; CDR2 reads FQGNSA. The CDR3 loop spans 13 amino acids. The CDR3 loop reads CASSFRQGPFVFF. CDR3 nucleotides: TGTGCCAGCAGCTTCCGACAGGGCCCATTCGTGTTCTTT.

This clonotype has at least ten counts. This chain joins TRBV27 and TRBJ1-2, with 9 bases identical to TRBD1. Germline CDR1 MNHEY, CDR2 SMNVEV (reference sequence). The J segment lost 7 bases and the V segment lost 6 bases, leaving 6 bases of the junction unmatched. This CDR3 spans 13 amino acids. CDR3 sequence: CASSERQGVGYTF. CDR3 DNA: TGTGCCAGCAGCGAGAGACAGGGGGTTGGCTACACCTTC.

This clonotype was seen at least ten times. The chain joins TRBV29-1 to TRBJ2-1, with 11 bases that match TRBD2. CDR1 is SQVTM, CDR2 ANQGSEA, per germline. The CDR3 sequence is 16 residues long. Trimming took 0 bases from V and 7 from J; bases not matched to a gene: 8. CDR3 in amino acids: CSVEERTSGRGNEQFF. CDR3 sequence (DNA): TGCAGCGTTGAAGAACGGACTAGCGGGCGAGGTAATGAGCAGTTCTTC.

This clonotype was counted ten times or more. The chain links TRBV6-6 to TRBJ1-4, with TRBD1 as a possible D gene (6 bases). This CDR3 region has 15 residues. Trimming removed 6 bases from V and 6 bases from J, with 17 bases in between. Germline V gene lookup returns CDR1 MNHNY and CDR2 SVGAGI (reference sequence). The CDR3 protein is CASSPARQVYEKLFF. The CDR3 DNA reads as TGTGCCAGCAGCCCTGCGAGACAGGTGTATGAAAAACTGTTTTTT.

This clonotype was seen more than once but under ten times. CDR3 nucleotide sequence: TGTGCCAGCAGCTTGGCTCCCTACAATGAGCAGTTCTTC. Protein: CASSLAPYNEQFF. The gene calls are TRBV5-5 and TRBJ2-1; D is undetermined. Trimming removed 0 bases from V and 2 bases from J, with 3 bases in between. Germline CDR1 SGHKS, CDR2 YYEKEE (reference sequence). This CDR3 contains 13 residues.

This clonotype has a count of ten or more. V is TRBV14 and J is TRBJ1-2; 7 positions match TRBD1. This CDR3 is 17 amino acids long. V was pared by 0 bases and J by 4 bases, with 11 bases of the junction left unmatched. Per germline, CDR1 SGHDN and CDR2 FVKESK. The CDR3 DNA follows: TGTGCCAGCAGCCAAGATACCCTGACAGGGATGAGCTATGGCTACACCTTC. Protein product: CASSQDTLTGMSYGYTF.

The table lists this clonotype with many counts. V usage is TRBV3-1 and J usage is TRBJ2-7; D unresolved. CDR3 size: 15 residues. Trimming shortened V by 1 base and J by 3 bases, and 13 bases separated the two germline ends. Germline assignment: CDR1 LGHDT and CDR2 YNNKEL (reference sequence). CDR3 in amino acids: CASSQAPASYYEQYF. DNA of the CDR3: TGTGCCAGCAGCCAAGCCCCGGCCAGTTACTACGAGCAGTACTTC.

This clonotype was seen at least ten times. This chain uses TRBV10-3 with TRBJ2-5, with 8 bases matching TRBD2. The CDR3 runs 14 residues. Germline CDR1 reads ENHRY; CDR2 reads SYGVKD. With V trimmed by 5 bases and J by 5 bases, 7 bases remained unmatched. The CDR3 region has the DNA TGTGCCATCAGTAACAGCGGGGGAGCTGAGACCCAGTACTTC. It specifies CAISNSGGAETQYF.

This clonotype occurred many times. V is TRBV10-3 and J is TRBJ2-7; TRBD2 might be the D (5 bases). Between the trimmed V and J ends, which lost 5 bases and 3 bases, there was a span of 14 bases. Germline V lookup: CDR1 ENHRY, CDR2 SYGVKD. The CDR3 length is 14 residues. DNA of the CDR3: TGTGCCATCAGTACCCTACTAGTGAGCTACGAGCAGTACTTC. Its protein is CAISTLLVSYEQYF.

This clonotype was counted at least ten times. The rearrangement joins TRBV7-2 to TRBJ2-7; possibly TRBD1 for D (6 bases). Per the germline V gene, CDR1 is SGHTA and CDR2 is FQGNSA. Trimming removed 6 bases at V and 0 bases at J, with 18 bases between. The CDR3 runs 16 residues. CDR3 in DNA: TGTGCCAGCAGTCCCCCCGGGGCAGGGGCCTCCTACGAGCAGTACTTC. It yields the protein CASSPPGAGASYEQYF.

This clonotype was seen ten or more times. This sequence joins TRBV7-8 and TRBJ2-3, with D perhaps TRBD1 or TRBD2 (5 bases each). The CDR3 sequence is 17 residues long. The V gene's germline CDR1 is SGHVS and CDR2 FQNEAQ. V lost 1 base and J 4 bases, leaving 18 bases between the germline ends. The CDR3 DNA follows: TGTGCCAGCAGCTTAGGGGTTTTTACGAGGGGATCAGATACGCAGTATTTT. Protein: CASSLGVFTRGSDTQYF.

There are many counts of this clonotype. This chain connects TRBV5-1 to TRBJ2-2, with 9 bases identical to TRBD1. V gave up 7 bases and J gave up 0 bases; unmatched junction bases: 7. The CDR3 sequence is 16 residues long. The germline V gene has CDR1 SGHRS and CDR2 YFSETQ. CDR3: CASAIQGATNTGELFF. CDR3 sequence (DNA): TGCGCCAGCGCCATACAGGGGGCGACGAACACCGGGGAGCTGTTTTTT.

This clonotype was detected many times. The J gene is TRBJ2-3, the V gene TRBV7-6, with D perhaps matching TRBD2 (6 bases). Trimming cost V 8 bases and J 0 bases, with 6 bases left between them. This CDR3 has 12 residues. The germline V gene encodes CDR1 SGHVS and CDR2 FNYEAQ. As DNA, the CDR3 is TGTGCCAGCGGGAGGAGCACAGATACGCAGTATTTT. Its translation is CASGRSTDTQYF.

This clonotype has at least ten counts. The rearrangement links TRBV9 to TRBJ2-1; tentatively, D is TRBD2 (6 bases). The germline V gene has CDR1 SGDLS and CDR2 YYNGEE. Trimming shortened V by 0 bases and J by 6 bases, and 10 bases separated the two germline ends. This CDR3 is 14 amino acids long. CDR3 protein: CASSVGGITNEQFF. The CDR3, as DNA: TGTGCCAGCAGCGTAGGCGGGATTACCAATGAGCAGTTCTTC.